The 7 T cell receptor beta chains below were found in one sample sequenced in a study of T cells in localized non-small cell lung cancer. Generated by immunoSEQ multiplex PCR, the TCRdb table keeps only in-frame clones and is missing some. The sample yields around 35,000 clones, roughly 87% seen once. The specimen comprised peripheral blood, sampled before any cancer treatment. These TCRs come from a woman aged 35-75 years with stage I lung adenocarcinoma.

The V call is TRBV5-1, the J call TRBJ2-4, with a tentative D call TRBD2 (5 bases). Trimming left V 4 bases short and J 0 bases short, with 17 bases between. From germline, CDR1 is SGHRS and CDR2 YFSETQ. The CDR3 runs to 17 residues. The DNA for the CDR3 is TGCGCCAGCAGCAATGGCGTCGTTCGGGGAGCCAAAAACATTCAGTACTTC. Translated: CASSNGVVRGAKNIQYF.

This sequence joins TRBV11-3 and TRBJ1-1; the D gene is possibly TRBD1 (6 bases). Deletions cut 7 bases from V and 3 bases from J, with 21 bases between. Germline assignment: CDR1 SGHNT and CDR2 YENEEA. The CDR3 is made up of 16 amino acids. In nucleotides, the CDR3 is TGTGCCAGCATCAAACCTTACAGGGCAGACGACACTGAAGCTTTCTTT. Its protein is CASIKPYRADDTEAFF. Looking up the rest from reference TRBV11-3 and TRBJ1-1 gives the full variable domain: EAGVVQSPRYKIIEKKQPVAFWCNPISGHNTLYWYLQNLGQGPELLIRYENEEAVDDSQLPKDRFSAERLKGVDSTLKIQPAELGDSAVYLCASIKPYRADDTEAFFGQGTRLTVV.

This chain connects TRBV30 to TRBJ1-2, with a weak D call TRBD1 (6 bases). Trimming pared 3 bases from V and 4 bases from J, leaving 15 bases between. This CDR3 comprises 14 residues. Per the germline V gene, CDR1 is GTSNPN and CDR2 is SVGIG (reference sequence). CDR3 protein: CAWSLPTGAYGYTF. The CDR3 nucleotides read TGTGCCTGGAGCCTTCCGACAGGAGCCTATGGCTACACCTTC.

This chain joins TRBV4-1 and TRBJ1-6; D gene unclear. The CDR3 contains 14 residues. The V end lost 1 base, the J end lost 10 bases, and 11 bases lay between the germline ends. The germline V gene encodes CDR1 MGHRA and CDR2 YSYEKL. The CDR3 spells CASSQARRESPLHF. The CDR3 nucleotides read TGCGCCAGCAGCCAAGCGCGGAGGGAGTCACCCCTCCACTTT.

The chain carries TRBV11-2 and TRBJ1-2; 7 bases align to TRBD1. Germline loops: CDR1 SGHAT, CDR2 FQNNGV. This CDR3 is 12 amino acids long. Trimming at V came to 6 bases and at J to 6 bases, leaving 4 bases not matched to a gene. The CDR3 loop reads CASRAGTDGYTF. The CDR3, as DNA: TGTGCCAGCAGGGCGGGGACAGATGGCTACACCTTC. The full variable domain, in which reference TRBV11-2 and TRBJ1-2 provide the parts outside the CDR3, is EAGVAQSPRYKIIEKRQSVAFWCNPISGHATLYWYQQILGQGPKLLIQFQNNGVVDDSQLPKDRFSAERLKGVDSTLKIQPAKLEDSAVYLCASRAGTDGYTFGSGTRLTVV.

This clone showed up just once. This chain joins TRBV21-1 and TRBJ2-7; TRBD2 reflects the table's D call only, with no check against the DNA. TRBV21-1 is shown as a pseudogene. The CDR3 contains 14 residues. CDR3 residues: CASIPAGDVYEQYF. The CDR3 DNA reads TGTGCCAGCATCCCAGCGGGTGACGTTTACGAGCAGTACTTC.

The rearrangement links TRBV5-4 to TRBJ2-1; 11 nucleotides align to TRBD2. V lost 4 bases, J lost 7 bases, and 13 bases stayed unmatched. This CDR3 is built from 17 residues. In germline, CDR1 is SGHNT, CDR2 YYREEE (reference sequence). CDR3 residues: CASSPGDSGGAWNEQFF. The CDR3 bases are TGTGCCAGCAGCCCAGGCGATAGCGGGGGGGCCTGGAATGAGCAGTTCTTC.